This T cell receptor beta chain stems from a study of T cell changes during pregnancy in multiple sclerosis. The V end lost 0 bases, the J end lost 3 bases, and 12 bases lay between the germline ends. Germline V gives CDR1 SQVTM, CDR2 ANQGSEA. This CDR3 region has 14 residues. Generated by immunoSEQ multiplex PCR, the TCRdb table keeps only in-frame clones and is missing some. The table shows 100,000 or so clones, with around 90% occurring only once. The receptor was isolated from a female donor with multiple sclerosis, enrolled in a pregnancy study. The V gene is TRBV29-1, the J gene TRBJ2-7; D not resolved. The sample was peripheral blood, taken in the second trimester of pregnancy. CDR3 amino acids: CSVEDREVHYEQYF. For the CDR3, the DNA is TGCAGCGTTGAAGATCGCGAGGTCCACTACGAGCAGTACTTC.